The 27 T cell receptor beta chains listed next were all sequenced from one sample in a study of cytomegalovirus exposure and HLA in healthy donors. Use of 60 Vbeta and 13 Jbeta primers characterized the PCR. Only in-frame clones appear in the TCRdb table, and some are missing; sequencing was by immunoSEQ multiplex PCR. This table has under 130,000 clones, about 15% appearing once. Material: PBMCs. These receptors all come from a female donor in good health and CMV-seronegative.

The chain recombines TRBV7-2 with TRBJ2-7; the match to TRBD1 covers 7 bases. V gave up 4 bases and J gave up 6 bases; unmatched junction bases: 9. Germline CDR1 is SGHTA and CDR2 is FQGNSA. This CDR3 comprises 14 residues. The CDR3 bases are TGTGCCAGCAGCTCTACAGGGGTGGGTGTCGAGCAGTACTTC. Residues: CASSSTGVGVEQYF.

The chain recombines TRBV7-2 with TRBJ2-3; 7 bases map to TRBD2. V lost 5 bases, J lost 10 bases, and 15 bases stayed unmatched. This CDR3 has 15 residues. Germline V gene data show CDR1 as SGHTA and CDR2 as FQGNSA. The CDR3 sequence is CASSRDVAGRAAQYF. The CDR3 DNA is TGTGCCAGCAGCCGGGATGTGGCGGGGAGGGCCGCGCAGTATTTT.

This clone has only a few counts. The CDR3 bases are TGTGCCAGCAGCTCGGGGACAGGGTTGGGCACAGATACGCAGTATTTT. Translation gives CASSSGTGLGTDTQYF. The rearrangement joins TRBV5-6 to TRBJ2-3; 9 positions match TRBD1. The CDR3 contains 16 residues. The V segment lost 3 bases and the J segment 1 base; nucleotides outside the gene matches: 6. The germline V gene encodes CDR1 SGHDT and CDR2 YYEEEE.

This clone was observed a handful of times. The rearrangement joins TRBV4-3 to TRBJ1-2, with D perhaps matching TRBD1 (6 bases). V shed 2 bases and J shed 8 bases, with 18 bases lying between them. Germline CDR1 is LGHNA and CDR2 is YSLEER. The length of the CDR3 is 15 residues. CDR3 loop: CASSQIRGRKGGYTF. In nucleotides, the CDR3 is TGCGCCAGCAGCCAAATCAGGGGCAGGAAAGGAGGCTACACCTTC.

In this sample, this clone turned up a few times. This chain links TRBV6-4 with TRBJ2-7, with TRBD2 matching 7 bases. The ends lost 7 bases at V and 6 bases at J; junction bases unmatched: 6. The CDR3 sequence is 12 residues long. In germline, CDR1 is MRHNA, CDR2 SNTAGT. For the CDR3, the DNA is TGTGCCAGCACCGGACGGGGGGTCGAGCAGTACTTC. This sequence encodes CASTGRGVEQYF.

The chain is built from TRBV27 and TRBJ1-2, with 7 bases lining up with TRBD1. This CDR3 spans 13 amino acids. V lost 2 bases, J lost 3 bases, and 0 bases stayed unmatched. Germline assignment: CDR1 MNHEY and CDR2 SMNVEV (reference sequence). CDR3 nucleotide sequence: TGTGCCAGCAGTTTACAGGGGGACTATGGCTACACCTTC. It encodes CASSLQGDYGYTF.

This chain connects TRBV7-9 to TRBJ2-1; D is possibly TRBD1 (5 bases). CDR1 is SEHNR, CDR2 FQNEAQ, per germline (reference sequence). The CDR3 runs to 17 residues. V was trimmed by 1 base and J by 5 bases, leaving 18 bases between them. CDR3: CASSLEGQGTADNEQFF. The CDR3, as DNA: TGTGCCAGCAGCTTAGAGGGTCAGGGTACGGCAGACAATGAGCAGTTCTTC.

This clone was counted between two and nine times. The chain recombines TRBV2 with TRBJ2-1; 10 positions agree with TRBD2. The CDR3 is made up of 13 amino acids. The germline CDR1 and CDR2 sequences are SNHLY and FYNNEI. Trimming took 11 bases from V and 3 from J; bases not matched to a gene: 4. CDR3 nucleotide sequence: TGTGCCGGGGGACTAGCGTTCTACAATGAGCAGTTCTTC. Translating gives CAGGLAFYNEQFF.

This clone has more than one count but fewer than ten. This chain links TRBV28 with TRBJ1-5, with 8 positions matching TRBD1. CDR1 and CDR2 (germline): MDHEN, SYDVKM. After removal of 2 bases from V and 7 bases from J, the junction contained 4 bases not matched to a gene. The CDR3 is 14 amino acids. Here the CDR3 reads CASSLQGAGQPQHF. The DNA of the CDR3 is TGTGCCAGCAGTTTACAGGGGGCAGGGCAGCCCCAGCATTTT.

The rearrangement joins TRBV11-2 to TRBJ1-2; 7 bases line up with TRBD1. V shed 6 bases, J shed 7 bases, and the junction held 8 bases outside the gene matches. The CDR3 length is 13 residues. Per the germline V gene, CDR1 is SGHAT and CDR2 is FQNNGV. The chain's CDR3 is CASRQGTAGGYTF. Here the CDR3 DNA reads TGTGCCAGCAGGCAAGGGACAGCGGGTGGCTACACCTTC.

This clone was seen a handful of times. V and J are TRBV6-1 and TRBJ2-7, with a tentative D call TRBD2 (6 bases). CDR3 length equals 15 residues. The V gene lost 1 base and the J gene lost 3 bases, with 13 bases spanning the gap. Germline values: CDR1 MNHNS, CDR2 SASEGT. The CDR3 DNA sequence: TGTGCCAGCAGTGAAGGGCTGGGGGGAATCTACGAGCAGTACTTC. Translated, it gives CASSEGLGGIYEQYF.

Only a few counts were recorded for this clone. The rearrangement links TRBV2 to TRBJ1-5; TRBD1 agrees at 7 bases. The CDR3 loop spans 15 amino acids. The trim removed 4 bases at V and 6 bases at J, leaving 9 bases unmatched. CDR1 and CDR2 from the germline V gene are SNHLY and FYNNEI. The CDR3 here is CASSGGQAGGQPQHF. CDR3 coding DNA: TGTGCCAGCAGTGGAGGACAGGCTGGGGGTCAGCCCCAGCATTTT.

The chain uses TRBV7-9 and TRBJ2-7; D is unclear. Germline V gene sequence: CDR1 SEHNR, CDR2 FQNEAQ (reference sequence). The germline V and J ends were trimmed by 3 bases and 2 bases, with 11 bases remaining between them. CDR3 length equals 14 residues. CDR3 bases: TGTGCCAGCAGCTTCTCGACGGAGCCCTACGAGCAGTACTTC. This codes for CASSFSTEPYEQYF.

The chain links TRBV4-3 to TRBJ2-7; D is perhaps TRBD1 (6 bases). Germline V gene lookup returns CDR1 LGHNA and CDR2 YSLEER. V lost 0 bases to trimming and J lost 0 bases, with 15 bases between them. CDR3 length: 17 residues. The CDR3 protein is CASSQDLTGSVSYEQYF. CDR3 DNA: TGCGCCAGCAGCCAAGATTTGACAGGAAGCGTCTCCTACGAGCAGTACTTC.

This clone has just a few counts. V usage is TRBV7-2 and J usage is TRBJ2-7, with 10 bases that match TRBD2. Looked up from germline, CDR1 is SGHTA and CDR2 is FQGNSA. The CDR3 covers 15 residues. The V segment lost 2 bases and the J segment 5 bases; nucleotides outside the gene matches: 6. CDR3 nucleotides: TGTGCCAGCAGCTTAACAGCGGGAGGGCCCAACGAGCAGTACTTC. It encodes CASSLTAGGPNEQYF. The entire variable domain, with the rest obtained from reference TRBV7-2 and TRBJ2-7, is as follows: GAGVSQSPSNKVTEKGKDVELRCDPISGHTALYWYRQSLGQGLEFLIYFQGNSAPDKSGLPSDRFSAERTGGSVSTLTIQRTQQEDSAVYLCASSLTAGGPNEQYFGPGTRLTVT.

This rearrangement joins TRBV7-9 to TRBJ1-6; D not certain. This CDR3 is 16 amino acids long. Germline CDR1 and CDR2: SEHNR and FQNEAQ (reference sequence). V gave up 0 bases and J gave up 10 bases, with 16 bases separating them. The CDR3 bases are TGTGCCAGCAGCTTAGCCCTCGGGTCGGCGGGCTCACCCCTCCACTTT. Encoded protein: CASSLALGSAGSPLHF.

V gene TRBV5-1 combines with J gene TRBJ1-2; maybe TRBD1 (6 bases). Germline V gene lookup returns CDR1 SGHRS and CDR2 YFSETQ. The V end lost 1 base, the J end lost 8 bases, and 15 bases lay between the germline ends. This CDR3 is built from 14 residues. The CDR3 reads CASSLSRGDRGYTF. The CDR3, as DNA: TGCGCCAGCAGCTTGAGCAGGGGAGATAGGGGCTACACCTTC.

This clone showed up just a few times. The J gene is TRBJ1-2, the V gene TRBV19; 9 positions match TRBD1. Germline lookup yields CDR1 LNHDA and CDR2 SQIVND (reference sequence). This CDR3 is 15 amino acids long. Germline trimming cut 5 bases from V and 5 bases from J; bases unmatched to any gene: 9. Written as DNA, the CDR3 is TGTGCCAGTAGTCAGACCGGGACAGGGCGATATGGCTACACCTTC. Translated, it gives CASSQTGTGRYGYTF.

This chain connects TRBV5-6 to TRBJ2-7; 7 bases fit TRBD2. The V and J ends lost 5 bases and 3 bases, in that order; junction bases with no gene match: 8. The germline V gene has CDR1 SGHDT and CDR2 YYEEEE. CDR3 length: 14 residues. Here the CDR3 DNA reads TGTGCCAGCAGTGCGGGAGAGAGGGGCTACGAGCAGTACTTC. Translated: CASSAGERGYEQYF.

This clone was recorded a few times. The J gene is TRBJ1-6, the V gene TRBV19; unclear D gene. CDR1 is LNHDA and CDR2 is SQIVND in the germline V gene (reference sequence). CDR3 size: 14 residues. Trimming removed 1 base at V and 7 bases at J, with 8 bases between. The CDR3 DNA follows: TGTGCCAGTAGTATAGTTAAAGCGAATTCACCCCTCCACTTT. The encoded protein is CASSIVKANSPLHF.

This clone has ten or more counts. CDR3 bases: TGTGCCAGCAATCCCCGTTCGGTCACCGGGGAGCTGTTTTTT. The encoded protein is CASNPRSVTGELFF. The chain combines TRBV6-5 with TRBJ2-2; D gene ambiguous. Trimming removed 7 bases at V and 4 bases at J, with 13 bases between. CDR1 is MNHEY, CDR2 SVGAGI, per germline. The CDR3 runs to 14 residues.

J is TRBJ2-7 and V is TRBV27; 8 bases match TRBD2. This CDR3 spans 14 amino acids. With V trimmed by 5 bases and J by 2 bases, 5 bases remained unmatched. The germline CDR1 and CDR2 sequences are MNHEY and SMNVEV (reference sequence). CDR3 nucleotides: TGTGCCAGCAGTCTGACTAGCGTCGCCTACGAGCAGTACTTC. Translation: CASSLTSVAYEQYF.

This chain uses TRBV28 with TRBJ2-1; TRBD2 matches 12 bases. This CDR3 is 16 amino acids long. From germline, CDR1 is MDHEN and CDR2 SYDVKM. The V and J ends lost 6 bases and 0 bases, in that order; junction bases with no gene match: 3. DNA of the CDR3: TGTGCCAGCAGCGGGACTAGCGGGTCCTCCTACAATGAGCAGTTCTTC. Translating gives CASSGTSGSSYNEQFF.

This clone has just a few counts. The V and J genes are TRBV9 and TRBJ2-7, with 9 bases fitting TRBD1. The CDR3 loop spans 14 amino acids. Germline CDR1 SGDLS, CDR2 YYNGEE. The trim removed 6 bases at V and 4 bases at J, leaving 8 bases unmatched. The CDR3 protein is CASTPGTGYYEQYF. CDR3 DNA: TGTGCCAGCACCCCAGGGACAGGGTATTACGAGCAGTACTTC.

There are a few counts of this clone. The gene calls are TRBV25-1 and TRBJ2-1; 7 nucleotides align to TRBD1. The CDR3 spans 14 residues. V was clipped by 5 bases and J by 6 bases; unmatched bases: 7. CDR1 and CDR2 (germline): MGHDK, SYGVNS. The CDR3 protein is CASSPGQLANEQFF. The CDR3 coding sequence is TGTGCCAGCAGTCCGGGACAGTTGGCCAATGAGCAGTTCTTC.

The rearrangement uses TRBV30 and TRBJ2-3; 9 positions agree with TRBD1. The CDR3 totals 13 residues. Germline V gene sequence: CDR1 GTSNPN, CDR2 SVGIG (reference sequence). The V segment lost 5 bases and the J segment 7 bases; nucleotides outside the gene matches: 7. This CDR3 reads CAWEGTGRNTQYF. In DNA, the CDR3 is TGTGCCTGGGAGGGGACAGGGAGGAATACGCAGTATTTT.

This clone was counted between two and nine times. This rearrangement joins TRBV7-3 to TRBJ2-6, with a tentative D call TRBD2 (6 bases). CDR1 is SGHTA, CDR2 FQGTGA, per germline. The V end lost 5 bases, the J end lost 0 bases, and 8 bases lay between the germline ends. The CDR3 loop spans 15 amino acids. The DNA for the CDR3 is TGTGCCAGCAGCGTCGGGAGCTCTGGGGCCAACGTCCTGACTTTC. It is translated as CASSVGSSGANVLTF.